The TCR beta chain described here comes from a study of blood T cell repertoires in COVID-19 (dated by TCRdb to the early 2020s). As for the study more broadly: Samples from collaborators originated in the United States, Italy and Spain and spanned both the acute and convalescent phases of COVID-19. The material from the prospective study consisted of cDNA or gDNA derived from T cells, B-cell-depleted T cells, or PBMCs. Deeply sampled blood TCRbeta repertoires from subjects exposed to, actively infected with, or recovered from COVID-19 were included in the dataset. The repertoires were made available in a free public database intended to serve as a resource for research on the immune response to SARS-CoV-2. Samples came from the ongoing ImmuneRACE study (first 160 participants) plus 1,254 subjects from 6 global collaborators. The sample metadata nearly always contained a de-identified subject ID, COVID-19 status, age in years and sex. Where available, HLA class I and class II types were taken from metadata supplied by the sample provider and were not determined by assay-based typing.

In Seattle, one collaborating source enrolled patients while the infection was active and tracked those patients longitudinally over the course of disease. Collaborating institutions collected whole blood in K2EDTA tubes following their own protocols. For TCRbeta analysis, collaborators shipped samples as frozen whole blood, isolated PBMCs, or DNA extracted from either of those sample types. V lost 6 bases and J lost 2 bases; the stretch between them is 9 bases long. The CDR3 sequence holds 13 residues, the cysteine and phenylalanine included. The kept DNA is CDR3 alone, 39 bases in frame from the first base. TCRbeta CDR3 regions were amplified from genomic DNA using the immunoSEQ Assay, a bias-controlled multiplex PCR. Concerning the study's data processing: Within the assay, amplification of reference gene primers was used to estimate how many nucleated cells each sample contained. To quantify the absolute abundance of each unique TCRbeta CDR3 rearrangement, sequence reads were collapsed and filtered. For each sample, productive Simpson clonality was calculated as the square root of Simpson's diversity index over productive rearrangements. TCRdb took this table from immuneACCESS and kept in-frame rearrangements with V and J called. Such tables lack part of the clones; where checked against another copy, unresolved V genes explain under half of the gap, and the rest is unexplained. The V and J calls and clone size were taken over from that table, and D and trimming were inferred from the DNA. The sample includes about 160,000 clones, with about 86% observed a single time. The biggest ten clones account for around 10% of the sample.

With regard to this clone: Its target antigen remains unknown. It has no much larger one-base neighbor in the sample; base qualities were not kept.

General conclusions and limits of the study: Clinical and demographic metadata were provided uncurated, with the amount varying by source and participant.

This chain is built from TRBV5-7 and TRBJ1-3; the D gene is unclear. TRBV5-7 is marked as an open reading frame, function uncertain. Specimen: peripheral blood. The sequence derives from a woman in her 70s with COVID-19, enrolled during active disease. The CDR3: CASKEDPGNTIYF. In nucleotide form, the sequence is TGTGCCAGCAAGGAGGATCCTGGAAACACCATATATTTT.